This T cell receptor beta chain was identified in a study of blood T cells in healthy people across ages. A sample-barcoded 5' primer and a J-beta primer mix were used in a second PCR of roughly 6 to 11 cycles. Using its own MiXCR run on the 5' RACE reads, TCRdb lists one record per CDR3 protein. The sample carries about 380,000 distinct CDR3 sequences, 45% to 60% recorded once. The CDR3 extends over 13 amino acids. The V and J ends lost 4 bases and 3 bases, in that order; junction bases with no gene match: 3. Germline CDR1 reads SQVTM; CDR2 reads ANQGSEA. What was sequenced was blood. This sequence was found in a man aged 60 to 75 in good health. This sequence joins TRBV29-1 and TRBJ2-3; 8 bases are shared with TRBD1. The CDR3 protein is CSVGTGMTDTQYF. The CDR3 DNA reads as TGCAGCGTTGGGACAGGGATGACAGATACGCAGTATTTT.